This passage covers 21 T cell receptor beta chains from one sample sequenced in a study of blood T cell repertoires in COVID-19 (dated by TCRdb to 2018 to 2020). Receptor libraries were prepared by the immunoSEQ multiplex PCR assay. As stored in TCRdb, this immuneACCESS dataset retains in-frame rearrangements with V and J assigned. A fraction of the clones does not appear; measured against another copy, unresolved V genes explain less than half of the discrepancy, and the remainder lacks a known reason. The sample profile shows roughly 290,000 clones; about 85% of them were found once. The ten largest account for 0.87% of the sample. Sequencing was carried out using peripheral blood. Source of these receptors: a human donor with COVID-19, enrolled during active disease. The donor label of this sample is uncertain.

The genes are TRBV21-1 and TRBJ2-1; TRBD2, as called in the table, went unchecked against the DNA. TRBV21-1 is given as a pseudogene. This CDR3 is built from 17 residues. CDR3: CASSKETTGLANNEQFF. The CDR3 DNA sequence: TGTGCCAGCAGCAAAGAAACAACGGGACTAGCCAACAATGAGCAGTTCTTC.

V is TRBV30 and J is TRBJ2-2; 7 bases align to TRBD2. This CDR3 spans 13 amino acids. From germline, CDR1 is GTSNPN and CDR2 SVGIG (reference sequence). V shed 3 bases and J 6 bases; nucleotides not matched to a gene: 4. The CDR3 sequence is CAWRPTSAGELFF. DNA of the CDR3: TGTGCCTGGAGGCCTACTAGCGCCGGGGAGCTGTTTTTT.

In its sample, this clone was seen once. V and J are TRBV19 and TRBJ2-7, with 7 bases aligning to TRBD1. The CDR3 spans 17 residues. V trimming: 2 bases; J trimming: 0 bases; junction bases outside the gene matches: 10. From germline, CDR1 is LNHDA and CDR2 SQIVND (reference sequence). The CDR3, as DNA: TGTGCCAGTAGTATATCCGGGGTATGGGACAGCTCCTACGAGCAGTACTTC. This sequence encodes CASSISGVWDSSYEQYF.

V is TRBV5-1 and J is TRBJ2-1; 8 nucleotides match TRBD2. This CDR3 contains 16 residues. V lost 4 bases to trimming and J lost 8 bases; unmatched junction nucleotides: 14. CDR1 is SGHRS and CDR2 is YFSETQ in the germline V gene. CDR3 nucleotide sequence: TGCGCCAGCAGCCCCGGCCGCCAGCGGGAGTGGGATGAGCAGTTCTTC. Translation gives CASSPGRQREWDEQFF.

The chain uses TRBV30 and TRBJ1-2; D ambiguous. Trimming removed 0 bases at V and 7 bases at J, with 6 bases between. This CDR3 contains 11 residues. The germline gives CDR1 GTSNPN, CDR2 SVGIG (reference sequence). The CDR3 region has the DNA TGTGCCTGGAGTGTGAGCGGTGGCTACACCTTC. As protein: CAWSVSGGYTF.

Of note for this clone: This specimen includes other DNA sequences encoding the same CDR3. J is TRBJ1-1 and V is TRBV6-5; TRBD1 might be the D (6 bases). Between the trimmed V and J ends, which lost 0 bases and 3 bases, there was a span of 8 bases. CDR3 length equals 14 residues. CDR1 is MNHEY, CDR2 SVGAGI, per germline. The CDR3 sequence is CASSYSGGDTEAFF. CDR3 coding DNA: TGTGCCAGCAGTTACTCTGGGGGCGACACTGAAGCTTTCTTT.

V usage is TRBV5-1 and J usage is TRBJ1-6; TRBD1 agrees at 7 bases. Germline-derived CDR1 and CDR2 are SGHRS and YFSETQ. This CDR3 has 15 residues. With 2 bases clipped from V and 9 bases from J, the junction kept 8 bases outside the gene matches. Here the CDR3 reads CASSLTGQEPSPLHF. Here the CDR3 DNA reads TGCGCCAGCAGCTTAACCGGACAGGAGCCTTCACCCCTCCACTTT.

This chain links TRBV2 with TRBJ1-2; possibly TRBD1 for D (6 bases). This CDR3 spans 13 amino acids. Germline-derived CDR1 and CDR2 are SNHLY and FYNNEI. V shed 6 bases and J shed 4 bases, with 12 bases lying between them. CDR3 coding DNA: TGTGCCAGCAGATCTGGACAGATCTATGGCTACACCTTC. Residues: CASRSGQIYGYTF.

The genes are TRBV9 and TRBJ2-1, with 9 bases lining up with TRBD2. V shed 4 bases, J shed 6 bases, and the junction held 5 bases outside the gene matches. Germline V gives CDR1 SGDLS, CDR2 YYNGEE. The CDR3 spans 14 residues. The DNA of the CDR3 is TGTGCCAGCAGCTTAATAGCGGGAGTCAATGAGCAGTTCTTC. Residues: CASSLIAGVNEQFF.

V and J are TRBV2 and TRBJ2-7; 13 nucleotides line up with TRBD2. Trimming at V came to 4 bases and at J to 7 bases, leaving 7 bases not matched to a gene. The germline V gene encodes CDR1 SNHLY and CDR2 FYNNEI. The CDR3 length is 15 residues. CDR3 in DNA: TGTGCCAGCAGTGGACTAGCGGGAGGATTGGGAGAGCAGTACTTC. This encodes CASSGLAGGLGEQYF.

This chain uses TRBV4-3 with TRBJ2-3; TRBD2 matches 15 bases. The CDR3 extends over 16 amino acids. Losses at the gene ends were 4 bases for V and 4 bases for J; bases not matched to a gene: 3. Germline CDR1 is LGHNA and CDR2 is YSLEER. The chain's CDR3 is CASSPGLAGGADTQYF. Written as DNA, the CDR3 is TGCGCCAGCAGCCCTGGACTAGCGGGAGGGGCAGATACGCAGTATTTT.

This chain connects TRBV18 to TRBJ2-2; D gene unclear. CDR3 length: 16 amino acids. CDR1 is KGHSH and CDR2 is LQKENI in the germline V gene. V was clipped by 5 bases and J by 2 bases, with 15 bases between them. The CDR3 reads CASSLTAPLNTGELFF. As DNA, the CDR3 is TGTGCCAGCTCATTAACAGCACCCCTCAACACCGGGGAGCTGTTTTTT.

This clone was seen only a few times. The chain employs TRBV28 and TRBJ2-7, with TRBD2 matching 9 bases. From germline, CDR1 is MDHEN and CDR2 SYDVKM. Trimming took 3 bases from V and 2 from J; bases not matched to a gene: 17. There are 19 residues in the CDR3. For the CDR3, the DNA is TGTGCCAGCAGTTTTTCTCGCGGGAGGGCGATAGGCACCCCCTACGAGCAGTACTTC. The encoded protein is CASSFSRGRAIGTPYEQYF.

The V call is TRBV30, the J call TRBJ2-2, with TRBD1 matching over 11 bases. This CDR3 spans 19 amino acids. V dropped 2 bases and J dropped 2; count of bases not matched to a gene: 13. Germline V gene data show CDR1 as GTSNPN and CDR2 as SVGIG (reference sequence). The CDR3 coding sequence is TGTGCCTGGAGTCGGCACCCCTCCGGGACAGGGGGAAACACCGGGGAGCTGTTTTTT. It codes for CAWSRHPSGTGGNTGELFF.

This chain uses TRBV6-6 with TRBJ2-7; 8 nucleotides match TRBD2. CDR1 and CDR2 (germline): MNHNY, SVGAGI (reference sequence). Losses at the gene ends were 0 bases for V and 3 bases for J; bases not matched to a gene: 4. The CDR3 contains 15 residues. DNA for the CDR3: TGTGCCAGCAGTTACTCGAGCGGGAGTAACTACGAGCAGTACTTC. Translating it yields CASSYSSGSNYEQYF.

This chain links TRBV29-1 with TRBJ2-2; 8 nucleotides align to TRBD2. Germline values: CDR1 SQVTM, CDR2 ANQGSEA. The CDR3 has 14 residues. The V segment lost 1 base and the J segment 4 bases; nucleotides outside the gene matches: 2. This CDR3 reads CSVEAGRGTGELFF. Here the CDR3 DNA reads TGCAGCGTTGAAGCCGGGAGGGGCACCGGGGAGCTGTTTTTT.

The chain employs TRBV2 and TRBJ1-1; TRBD1 aligns across 7 bases. Germline CDR1 SNHLY, CDR2 FYNNEI. V lost 6 bases and J lost 2; bases outside the gene matches: 6. CDR3 length: 14 amino acids. In DNA form, the CDR3 reads TGTGCCAGCAGGGAATACAGGGGAAACACTGAAGCTTTCTTT. Amino acids: CASREYRGNTEAFF.

The J gene is TRBJ1-2, the V gene TRBV28; D is unresolved. Trimming took 1 base from V and 8 from J, leaving 14 bases between them. This CDR3 is 14 amino acids long. The germline V gene encodes CDR1 MDHEN and CDR2 SYDVKM. As DNA, the CDR3 is TGTGCCAGCAGTTTATCACGGGCCGGCGGGGGCTACACCTTC. Residues: CASSLSRAGGGYTF.

The chain employs TRBV7-3 and TRBJ1-4; possibly TRBD1 for D (5 bases). The CDR3 is 14 amino acids. Trimming took 1 base from V and 8 from J, leaving 11 bases between them. Germline assignment: CDR1 SGHTA and CDR2 FQGTGA. CDR3 sequence: CASSLNTGEEKLFF. The CDR3 DNA reads as TGTGCCAGCAGCTTAAATACGGGGGAGGAAAAACTGTTTTTT.

The V gene is TRBV5-4, the J gene TRBJ1-1; D unclear. The CDR3 extends over 13 amino acids. The V gene lost 1 base and the J gene lost 4 bases, with 8 bases spanning the gap. Germline V gene lookup returns CDR1 SGHNT and CDR2 YYREEE (reference sequence). CDR3 sequence reads: CASSLPQLTEAFF. CDR3 in DNA: TGTGCCAGCAGCTTGCCACAGCTCACTGAAGCTTTCTTT.

The chain recombines TRBV28 with TRBJ2-2; a possible D gene is TRBD1 (5 bases). CDR3 length equals 17 residues. V lost 6 bases, J lost 2 bases, and 19 bases lay in between. CDR1 is MDHEN and CDR2 is SYDVKM in the germline V gene. CDR3: CASSPGRLIKNTGELFF. CDR3 DNA sequence: TGTGCCAGCAGCCCAGGGCGGCTAATCAAAAACACCGGGGAGCTGTTTTTT.